A selection of T cell receptor beta chains follows, all from one sample in a study of control samples from healthy donors and cancer patients. TCRdb's table, derived via immunoSEQ multiplex PCR, lists solely in-frame clones and lacks some. Of some 130,000 clones in the sample, 88% were seen once. Sequencing was done on a sample of blood. These receptors were collected from a woman under 40 in good health. CDR3s leave out the opening cysteine and the closing phenylalanine or tryptophan.

cdr3_aa j_call v_call
ASRAGQGNSPLH TRBJ1-6 TRBV3-1/TRBV3-2
ASSNGMNTEAF TRBJ1-1 TRBV7-9
ASSLDGQATGYT TRBJ1-2 TRBV7-8
ASSPPGWAKNIQY TRBJ2-4 TRBV18
ASSVAQLAGLSYEQY TRBJ2-7 TRBV9
ASSLDFGTGYEQY TRBJ2-7 TRBV11-2
ASSYGRDLYGYT TRBJ1-2 TRBV28
ASNRPGAGGYGYT TRBJ1-2 TRBV28
ASSLDPEGAGNYGYT TRBJ1-2 TRBV28
ASSTGTGLTEAF TRBJ1-1 TRBV19
ASVSGEASGRPGELF TRBJ2-2 TRBV28
ASSVATQRETGEQF TRBJ2-1 TRBV9
ASSVEIGQYLGGAF TRBJ1-1 TRBV2
ASSARDRGGYT TRBJ1-2 TRBV11-1
SLQGPATDTQY TRBJ2-3 TRBV29-1
AWSRQSNTEAF TRBJ1-1 TRBV30